These 9 T cell receptor beta chains were sequenced from one sample in a study of blood T cells in healthy people across ages. The authors ran a second PCR of 7 to 11 cycles using a sample-barcoded 5' primer and a J-beta primer mix. TCRdb reprocessed the 5' RACE reads with MiXCR, giving one entry per CDR3 protein. The data contain some 1.5 million distinct CDR3 sequences, approximately 39% of them seen just once; the ten biggest clones take up just over 4%. Sequenced sample: blood. All receptors derive from a woman aged 18-29 years in good health.

This clonotype was found a few times. This chain joins TRBV6-2 or TRBV6-3 and TRBJ2-1; TRBD1 matches 8 bases. This CDR3 has 16 residues. Germline CDR1 is MNHEY and CDR2 is SVGEGT. V shed 6 bases, J shed 0 bases, and the junction held 7 bases outside the gene matches. As DNA, the CDR3 is TGTGCCAGCAGCCCGGATGACAGGGGCTCCTACAATGAGCAGTTCTTC. This sequence encodes CASSPDDRGSYNEQFF.

On this clonotype: Its ends do not fully match the called genes, so a read error is possible. The chain is built from TRBV6-1 and TRBJ2-7; 9 nucleotides align to TRBD1. Germline V lookup: CDR1 MNHNS, CDR2 SASEGT. This CDR3 has 14 amino acids. The CDR3 here is CASSEVPGQGEQYF. The DNA for the CDR3 is TGTGCAAGCAGTGAAGTCCCGGGACAGGGCGAGCAGTACTTC.

This chain connects TRBV9 to TRBJ2-1, with D maybe TRBD1 (5 bases). Germline-derived CDR1 and CDR2 are SGDLS and YYNGEE. CDR3 length equals 15 residues. Between the trimmed V and J ends, which lost 0 bases and 4 bases, there was a span of 11 bases. CDR3: CASSVGTGDYNEQFF. The CDR3, as DNA: TGTGCCAGCAGCGTAGGAACAGGCGATTACAATGAGCAGTTCTTC.

The V call is TRBV20-1, the J call TRBJ1-2; D is ambiguous. V was trimmed by 3 bases and J by 6 bases, leaving 11 bases between them. Per germline, CDR1 DFQATT and CDR2 SNEGSKA (reference sequence). This CDR3 region has 12 residues. The CDR3 DNA reads as TGCAGTGCTAGTAGGGAATGGGATGGCTACACCTTC. It codes for CSASREWDGYTF.

This clonotype turned up a few times. The chain employs TRBV6-1 and TRBJ1-2; no clear D. The germline V gene has CDR1 MNHNS and CDR2 SASEGT. The CDR3 spans 13 residues. Trimming pared 4 bases from V and 4 bases from J, leaving 10 bases between. This CDR3 reads CASSVGRLYGYTF. The CDR3 region has the DNA TGTGCCAGCAGTGTCGGCAGACTCTATGGCTACACCTTC.

V is TRBV27 and J is TRBJ1-5; D is unresolved. CDR3 length: 12 residues. The V and J ends lost 1 base and 9 bases respectively, with 7 bases between them. Germline CDR1 and CDR2: MNHEY and SMNVEV (reference sequence). As DNA, the CDR3 is TGTGCCAGCAGTTTATACCGAGGGCCCCAGCATTTT. Its protein product is CASSLYRGPQHF.

This clonotype has only a few counts. V and J are TRBV28 and TRBJ2-3; 7 positions match TRBD2. Losses at the gene ends were 6 bases for V and 2 bases for J; bases not matched to a gene: 8. Germline loops: CDR1 MDHEN, CDR2 SYDVKM. This CDR3 contains 15 residues. CDR3 DNA sequence: TGTGCCAGCAGCATAACTAGCGTACCCACAGATACGCAGTATTTT. Amino acids: CASSITSVPTDTQYF.

The table lists this clonotype with many counts. This sequence joins TRBV30 and TRBJ2-7, with D maybe TRBD1 (6 bases). The V end was cut by 8 bases, the J end by 2 bases, with 16 bases between. The CDR3 is made up of 13 amino acids. Germline assignment: CDR1 GTSNPN and CDR2 SVGIG (reference sequence). The CDR3 reads CATNTGIPYEQYF. CDR3 in DNA: TGTGCCACAAATACAGGGATCCCCTACGAGCAGTACTTC.

This clonotype has a handful of counts. The V call is TRBV12-3 or TRBV12-4, the J call TRBJ2-1; 10 nucleotides align to TRBD2. The CDR3 contains 14 residues. The V and J ends lost 7 bases and 3 bases, in that order; junction bases with no gene match: 3. CDR3 in amino acids: CASNRLAGYNEQFF. In nucleotides, the CDR3 is TGTGCCAGCAATCGACTAGCGGGCTACAATGAGCAGTTCTTC.